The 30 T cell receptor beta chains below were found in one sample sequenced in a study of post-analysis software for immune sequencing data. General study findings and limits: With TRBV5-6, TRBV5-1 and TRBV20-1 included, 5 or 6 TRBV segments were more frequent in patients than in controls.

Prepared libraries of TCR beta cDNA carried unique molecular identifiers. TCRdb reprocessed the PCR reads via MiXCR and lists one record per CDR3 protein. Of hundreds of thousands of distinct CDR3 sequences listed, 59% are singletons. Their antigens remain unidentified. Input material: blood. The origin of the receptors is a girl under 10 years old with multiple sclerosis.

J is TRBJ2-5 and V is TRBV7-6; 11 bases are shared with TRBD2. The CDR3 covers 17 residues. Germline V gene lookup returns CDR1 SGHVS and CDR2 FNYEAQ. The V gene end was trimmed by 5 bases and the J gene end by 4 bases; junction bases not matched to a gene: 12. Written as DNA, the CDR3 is TGTGCCAGCAGCCCTCGTCGAGTAGCGGGGGGGTTAGAGACCCAGTACTTC. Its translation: CASSPRRVAGGLETQYF.

CDR3: CASSLGTSVGGELFF. The CDR3 nucleotides read TGCGCCAGCAGCCTCGGCACTAGCGTCGGCGGGGAGCTGTTTTTT. This rearrangement joins TRBV4-1 to TRBJ2-2; 7 nucleotides match TRBD2. This CDR3 has 15 amino acids. Germline CDR1 is MGHRA and CDR2 is YSYEKL. V lost 4 bases, J lost 7 bases, and 9 bases stayed unmatched.

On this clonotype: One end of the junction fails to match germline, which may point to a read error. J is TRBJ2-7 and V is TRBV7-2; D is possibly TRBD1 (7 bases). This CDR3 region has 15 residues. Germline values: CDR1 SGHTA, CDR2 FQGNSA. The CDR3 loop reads CAGSLGGGQYYEQYF. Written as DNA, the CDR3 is TGTGCCGGCAGCTTAGGAGGGGGACAGTACTACGAGCAGTACTTC.

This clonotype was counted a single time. As DNA, the CDR3 is TGTGCCAGCAGTGCGCGGACAGGGGATACCTACGAGCAGTACTTC. It translates to CASSARTGDTYEQYF. This chain uses TRBV12-3 or TRBV12-4 with TRBJ2-4; 9 nucleotides line up with TRBD1. The DNA end is a closer match to TRBJ2-7, so the J assignment may be wrong. The length of the CDR3 is 15 residues.

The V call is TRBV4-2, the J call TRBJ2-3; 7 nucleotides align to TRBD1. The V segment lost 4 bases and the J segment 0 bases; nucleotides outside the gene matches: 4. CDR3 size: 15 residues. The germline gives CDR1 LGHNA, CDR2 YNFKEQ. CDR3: CASSPTGESTDTQYF. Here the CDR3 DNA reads TGTGCCAGCAGCCCTACAGGGGAAAGCACAGATACGCAGTATTTT.

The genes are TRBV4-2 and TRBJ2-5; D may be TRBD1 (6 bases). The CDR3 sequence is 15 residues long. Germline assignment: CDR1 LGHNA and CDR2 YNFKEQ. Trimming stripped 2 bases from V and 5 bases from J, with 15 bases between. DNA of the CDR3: TGTGCCAGCAGCCAACAACAGGGTATTCGGGAGACCCAGTACTTC. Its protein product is CASSQQQGIRETQYF.

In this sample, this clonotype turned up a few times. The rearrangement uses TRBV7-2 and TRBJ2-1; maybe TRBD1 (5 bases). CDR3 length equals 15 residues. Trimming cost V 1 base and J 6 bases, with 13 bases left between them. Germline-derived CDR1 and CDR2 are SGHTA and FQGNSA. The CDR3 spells CASSLDTGHVNEQFF. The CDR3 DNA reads TGTGCCAGCAGCTTAGACACAGGCCACGTCAATGAGCAGTTCTTC.

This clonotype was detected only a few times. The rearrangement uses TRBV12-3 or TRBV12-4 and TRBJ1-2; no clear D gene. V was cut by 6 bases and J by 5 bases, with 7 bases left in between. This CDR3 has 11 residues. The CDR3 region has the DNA TGTGCCAGCAGCGCGGGGTATGGCTACACCTTC. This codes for CASSAGYGYTF.

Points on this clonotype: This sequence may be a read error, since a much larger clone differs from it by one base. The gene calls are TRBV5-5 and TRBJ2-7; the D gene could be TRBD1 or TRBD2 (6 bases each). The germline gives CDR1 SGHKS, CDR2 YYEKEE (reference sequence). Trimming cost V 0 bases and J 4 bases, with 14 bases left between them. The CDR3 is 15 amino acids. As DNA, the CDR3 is TGTGCCAGCAGCTTGGGGGGGCTAGCGACTTACGAGCAGTACTTC. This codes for CASSLGGLATYEQYF.

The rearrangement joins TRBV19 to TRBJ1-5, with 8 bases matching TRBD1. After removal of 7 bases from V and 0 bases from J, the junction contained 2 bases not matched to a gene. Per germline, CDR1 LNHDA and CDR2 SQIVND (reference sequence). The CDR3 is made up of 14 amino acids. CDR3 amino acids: CASKDRDSNQPQHF. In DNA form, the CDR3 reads TGTGCCAGTAAGGACAGGGATAGCAATCAGCCCCAGCATTTT. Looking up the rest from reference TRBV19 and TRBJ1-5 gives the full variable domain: DGGITQSPKYLFRKEGQNVTLSCEQNLNHDAMYWYRQDPGQGLRLIYYSQIVNDFQKGDIAEGYSVSREKKESFPLTVTSAQKNPTAFYLCASKDRDSNQPQHFGDGTRLSIL.

The CDR3 region is CASILVRGGLSSEQFF. Here the CDR3 DNA reads TGTGCCAGCATCCTCGTACGGGGGGGATTGTCGAGTGAGCAGTTCTTC. The genes are TRBV7-8 and TRBJ2-1; 8 bases map to TRBD2. The CDR3 totals 16 residues. After removal of 7 bases from V and 9 bases from J, the junction contained 17 bases not matched to a gene. Per germline, CDR1 SGHVS and CDR2 FQNEAQ.

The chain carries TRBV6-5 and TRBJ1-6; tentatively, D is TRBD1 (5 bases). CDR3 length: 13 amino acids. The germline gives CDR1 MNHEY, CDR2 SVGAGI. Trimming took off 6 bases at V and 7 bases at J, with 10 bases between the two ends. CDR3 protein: CASRKTGNSPLHF. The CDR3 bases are TGTGCCAGCAGGAAAACAGGAAATTCACCCCTCCACTTT.

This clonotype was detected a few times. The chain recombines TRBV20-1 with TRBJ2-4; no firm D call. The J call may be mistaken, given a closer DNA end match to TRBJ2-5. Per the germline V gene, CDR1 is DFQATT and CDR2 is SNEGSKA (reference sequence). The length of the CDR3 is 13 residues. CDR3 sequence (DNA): TGCAGTGCTGACCTGGATACAGATGAGACCCAGTACTTC. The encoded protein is CSADLDTDETQYF.

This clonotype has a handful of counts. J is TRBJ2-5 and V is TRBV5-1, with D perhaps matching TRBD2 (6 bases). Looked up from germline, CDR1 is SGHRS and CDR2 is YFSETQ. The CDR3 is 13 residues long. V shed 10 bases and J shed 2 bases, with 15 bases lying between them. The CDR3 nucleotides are TGCGCCGGGTCGGTGGGAGGACAAGAGACCCAGTACTTC. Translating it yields CAGSVGGQETQYF.

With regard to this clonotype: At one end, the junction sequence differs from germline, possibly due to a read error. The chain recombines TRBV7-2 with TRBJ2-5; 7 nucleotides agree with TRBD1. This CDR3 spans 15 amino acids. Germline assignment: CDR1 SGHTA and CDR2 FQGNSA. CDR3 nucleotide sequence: TGTGCCGGCAGCTTAGCATTCAGGGGGCAAGAGACCCAGTACTTC. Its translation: CAGSLAFRGQETQYF.

The CDR3: CSVESRPGYTF. The CDR3 DNA reads as TGCAGCGTTGAGTCCAGACCGGGCTACACCTTC. The chain links TRBV29-1 to TRBJ1-2; no reliable D call. Trimming cost V 3 bases and J 8 bases, with 10 bases left between them. The CDR3 runs 11 residues. Germline lookup yields CDR1 SQVTM and CDR2 ANQGSEA.

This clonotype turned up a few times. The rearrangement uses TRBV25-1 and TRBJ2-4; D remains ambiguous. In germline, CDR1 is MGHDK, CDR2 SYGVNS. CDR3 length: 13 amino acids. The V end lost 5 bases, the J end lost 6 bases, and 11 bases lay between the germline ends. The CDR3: CASSRDIGNIQYF. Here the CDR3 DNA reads TGTGCCAGCAGTCGTGACATTGGAAACATTCAGTACTTC.

CDR3 sequence reads: CASSRGDEASTDTQYF. The CDR3 DNA follows: TGCGCCAGCAGCCGAGGGGACGAAGCTAGCACAGATACGCAGTATTTT. The chain employs TRBV5-1 and TRBJ2-3, with D perhaps TRBD1 or TRBD2 (5 bases each). V gave up 4 bases and J gave up 0 bases, with 15 bases separating them. This CDR3 comprises 16 residues. CDR1 is SGHRS, CDR2 YFSETQ, per germline.

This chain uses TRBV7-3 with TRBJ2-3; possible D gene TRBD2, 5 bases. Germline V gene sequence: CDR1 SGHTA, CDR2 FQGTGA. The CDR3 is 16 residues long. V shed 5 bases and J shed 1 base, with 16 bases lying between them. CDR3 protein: CASSTSSLEGTDTQYF. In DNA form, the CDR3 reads TGTGCCAGCAGCACATCGTCTTTGGAGGGCACAGATACGCAGTATTTT.

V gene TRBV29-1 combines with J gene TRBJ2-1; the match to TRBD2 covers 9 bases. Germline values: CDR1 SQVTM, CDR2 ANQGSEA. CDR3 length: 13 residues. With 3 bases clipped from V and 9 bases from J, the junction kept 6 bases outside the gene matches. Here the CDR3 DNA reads TGCAGCGTTGACGCGGGAGGGCCTGTTGAGCAGTTCTTC. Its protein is CSVDAGGPVEQFF.

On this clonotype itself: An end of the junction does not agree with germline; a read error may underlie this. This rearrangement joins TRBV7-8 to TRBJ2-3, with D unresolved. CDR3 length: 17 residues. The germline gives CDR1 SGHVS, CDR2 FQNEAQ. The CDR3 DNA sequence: TGTGCCAGCAGCTTAATGGTTCGGTCCCCCAGCACGGATACGCAGTATTTT. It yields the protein CASSLMVRSPSTDTQYF. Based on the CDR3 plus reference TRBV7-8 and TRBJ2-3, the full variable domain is GAGVSQSPRYKVAKRGQDVALRCDPISGHVSLFWYQQALGQGPEFLTYFQNEAQLDKSGLPSDRFFAERPEGSVSTLKIQRTQQEDSAVYLCASSLMVRSPSTDTQYFGPGTRLTVL.

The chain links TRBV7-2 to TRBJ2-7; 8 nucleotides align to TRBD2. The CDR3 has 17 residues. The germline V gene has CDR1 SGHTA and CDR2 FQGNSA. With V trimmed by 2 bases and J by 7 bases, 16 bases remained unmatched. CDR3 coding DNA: TGTGCCAGCAGCTTAACCAGCGGGGGAGTAGGAGCGGGTGAGCAGTACTTC. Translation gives CASSLTSGGVGAGEQYF.

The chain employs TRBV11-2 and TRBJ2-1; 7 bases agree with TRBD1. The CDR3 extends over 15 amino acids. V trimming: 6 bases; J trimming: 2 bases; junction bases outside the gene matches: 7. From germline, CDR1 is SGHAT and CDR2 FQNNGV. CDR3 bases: TGTGCCAGCAGATTCGACAGGGCCCCCTACAATGAGCAGTTCTTC. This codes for CASRFDRAPYNEQFF.

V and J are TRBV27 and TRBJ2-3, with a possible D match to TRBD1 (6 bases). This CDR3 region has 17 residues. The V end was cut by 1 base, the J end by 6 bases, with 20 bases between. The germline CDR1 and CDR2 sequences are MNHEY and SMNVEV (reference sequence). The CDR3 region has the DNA TGTGCCAGCAGTTTATTCACAGGGCCTAGTCGGTCCGATACGCAGTATTTT. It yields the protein CASSLFTGPSRSDTQYF.

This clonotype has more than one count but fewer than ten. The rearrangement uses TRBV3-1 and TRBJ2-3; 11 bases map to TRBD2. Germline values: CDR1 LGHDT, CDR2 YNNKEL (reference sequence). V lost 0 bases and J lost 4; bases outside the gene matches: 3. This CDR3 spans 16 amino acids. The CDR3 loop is CASSQEASGRPDTQYF. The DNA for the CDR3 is TGTGCCAGCAGCCAAGAGGCTAGCGGGAGGCCAGATACGCAGTATTTT.

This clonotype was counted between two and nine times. The CDR3 region has the DNA TGTGCCAGCAGCCCCCAGACAGGGGGAGGCGCAGATACGCAGTATTTT. As protein: CASSPQTGGGADTQYF. This sequence joins TRBV7-8 and TRBJ2-3; 9 positions match TRBD1. The CDR3 contains 16 residues. The junction had 10 bases not matched to a gene; V was cut back by 5 bases and J by 4 bases. CDR1 is SGHVS and CDR2 is FQNEAQ in the germline V gene.

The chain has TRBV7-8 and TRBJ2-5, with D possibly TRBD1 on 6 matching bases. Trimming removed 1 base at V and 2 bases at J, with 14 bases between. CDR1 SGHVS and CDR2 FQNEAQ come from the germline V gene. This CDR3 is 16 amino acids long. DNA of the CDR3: TGTGCCAGCAGCTTAGAAATGGCAGGGACACAAGAGACCCAGTACTTC. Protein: CASSLEMAGTQETQYF.

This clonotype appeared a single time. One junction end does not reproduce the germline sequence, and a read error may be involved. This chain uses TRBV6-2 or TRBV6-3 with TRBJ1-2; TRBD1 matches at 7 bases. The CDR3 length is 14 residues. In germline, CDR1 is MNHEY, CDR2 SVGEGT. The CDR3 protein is CASSLPGQHYGCTF. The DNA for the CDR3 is TGTGCCAGCAGTTTACCGGGACAGCACTATGGCTGCACCTTC.

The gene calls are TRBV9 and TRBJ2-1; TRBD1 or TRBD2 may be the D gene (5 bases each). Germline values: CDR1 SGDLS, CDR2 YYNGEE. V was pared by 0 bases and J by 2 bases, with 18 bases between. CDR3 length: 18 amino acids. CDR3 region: CASSVGTEGPLTYNEQFF. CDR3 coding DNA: TGTGCCAGCAGCGTAGGGACCGAGGGGCCACTGACCTACAATGAGCAGTTCTTC.

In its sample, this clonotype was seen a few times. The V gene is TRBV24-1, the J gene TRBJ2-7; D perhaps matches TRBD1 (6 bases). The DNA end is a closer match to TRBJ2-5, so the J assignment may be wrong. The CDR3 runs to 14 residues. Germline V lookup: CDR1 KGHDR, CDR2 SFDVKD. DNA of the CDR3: TGTGCCACCAGTGATGCGCCAGGGGAAGAGACCCAGTACTTC. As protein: CATSDAPGEETQYF.